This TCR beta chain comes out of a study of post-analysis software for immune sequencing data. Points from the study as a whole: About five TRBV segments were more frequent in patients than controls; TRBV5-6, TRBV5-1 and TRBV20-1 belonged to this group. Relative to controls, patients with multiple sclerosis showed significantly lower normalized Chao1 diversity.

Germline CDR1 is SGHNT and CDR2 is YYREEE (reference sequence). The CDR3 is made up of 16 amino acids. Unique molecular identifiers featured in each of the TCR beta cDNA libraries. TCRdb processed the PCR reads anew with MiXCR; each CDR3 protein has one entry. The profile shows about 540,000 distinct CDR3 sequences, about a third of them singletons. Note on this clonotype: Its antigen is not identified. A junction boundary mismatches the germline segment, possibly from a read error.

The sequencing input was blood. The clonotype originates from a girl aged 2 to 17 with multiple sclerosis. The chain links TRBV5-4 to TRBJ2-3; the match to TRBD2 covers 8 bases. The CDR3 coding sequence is TGTGCCAGCGGCTTACCCTCGGGGGGGCTGCGAGATACGCAGTATTTT. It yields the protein CASGLPSGGLRDTQYF.